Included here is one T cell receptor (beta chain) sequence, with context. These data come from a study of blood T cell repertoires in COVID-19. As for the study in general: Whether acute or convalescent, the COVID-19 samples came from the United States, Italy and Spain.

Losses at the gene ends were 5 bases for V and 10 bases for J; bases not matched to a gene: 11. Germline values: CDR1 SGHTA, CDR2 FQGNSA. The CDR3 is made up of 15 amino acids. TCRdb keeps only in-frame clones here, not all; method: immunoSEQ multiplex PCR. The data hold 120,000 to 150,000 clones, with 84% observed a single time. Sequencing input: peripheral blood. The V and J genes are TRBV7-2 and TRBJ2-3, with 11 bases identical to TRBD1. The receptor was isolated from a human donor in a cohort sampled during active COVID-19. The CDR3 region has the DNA TGTGCCAGCAGCACAGGGACAGGGGGACGCTTCGCGCAGTATTTT. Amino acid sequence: CASSTGTGGRFAQYF.